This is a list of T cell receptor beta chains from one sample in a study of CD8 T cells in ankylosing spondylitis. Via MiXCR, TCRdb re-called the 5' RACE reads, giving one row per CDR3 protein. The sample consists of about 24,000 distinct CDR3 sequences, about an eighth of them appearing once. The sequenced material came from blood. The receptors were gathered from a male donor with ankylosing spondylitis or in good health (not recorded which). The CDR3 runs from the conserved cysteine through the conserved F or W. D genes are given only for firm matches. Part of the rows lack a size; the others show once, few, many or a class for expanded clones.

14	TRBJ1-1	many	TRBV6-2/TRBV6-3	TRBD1	CASRATGVNTEAFF	TGTGCCAGCAGGGCGACAGGGGTGAACACTGAAGCTTTCTTT
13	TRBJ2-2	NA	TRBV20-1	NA	CSARESGTGELFF	TGCAGTGCTAGAGAGAGCGGGACCGGGGAGCTGTTTTTT
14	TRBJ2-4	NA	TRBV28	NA	CASSFVSGQNIQYF	TGTGCCAGCAGTTTTGTGTCGGGCCAAAACATTCAGTACTTC
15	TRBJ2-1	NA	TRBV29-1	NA	CSVELRRPAYNEQFF	TGCAGCGTTGAACTGCGGAGGCCCGCCTACAATGAGCAGTTCTTC
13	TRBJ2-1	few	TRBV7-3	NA	CASSLQSGLEQFF	TGTGCCAGCAGCTTACAATCGGGCCTTGAGCAGTTCTTC
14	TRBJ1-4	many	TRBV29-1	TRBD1	CSVEDRGQAEKLFF	TGCAGCGTTGAAGACCGGGGACAGGCAGAAAAACTGTTTTTT
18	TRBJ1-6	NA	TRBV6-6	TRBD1	CASSKIPSGTGGDSPLHF	TGTGCCAGCAGTAAAATTCCTTCCGGGACAGGGGGTGATTCACCCCTCCACTTT
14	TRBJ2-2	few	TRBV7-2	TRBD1	CASYGQVLAGELFF	TGTGCCAGCTACGGACAGGTTCTCGCCGGGGAGCTGTTTTTT
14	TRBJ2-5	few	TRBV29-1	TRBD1	CSVAGTGGEETQYF	TGCAGCGTGGCCGGGACAGGGGGCGAAGAGACCCAGTACTTC
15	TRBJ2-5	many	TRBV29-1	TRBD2	CSVETAGDSQETQYF	TGCAGCGTTGAAACGGCGGGAGATTCACAAGAGACCCAGTACTTC
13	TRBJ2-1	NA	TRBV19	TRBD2	CASRWGGENEQFF	TGTGCCAGTAGATGGGGAGGGGAAAATGAGCAGTTCTTC
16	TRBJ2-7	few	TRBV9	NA	CASSPAGTDISYEQYF	TGTGCCAGCAGCCCAGCCGGGACTGACATCTCCTACGAGCAGTACTTC
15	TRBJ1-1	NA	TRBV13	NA	CASSLETGYGTEAFF	TGTGCCAGCAGCTTAGAAACTGGCTACGGCACTGAAGCTTTCTTT
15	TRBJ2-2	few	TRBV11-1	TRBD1	CASSLTGGSAGELFF	TGTGCCAGCAGCTTGACAGGGGGCTCGGCCGGGGAGCTGTTTTTT
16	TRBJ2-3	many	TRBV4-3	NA	CASSQGPRGGTDTQYF	TGCGCCAGCAGCCAAGGACCCAGGGGAGGCACAGATACGCAGTATTTT
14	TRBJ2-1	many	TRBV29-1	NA	CSVEEAGANNEQFF	TGCAGCGTTGAAGAGGCGGGGGCGAACAATGAGCAGTTCTTC
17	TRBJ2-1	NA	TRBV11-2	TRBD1	CASSSGTGQNTYNEQFF	TGTGCCAGCAGTTCCGGGACAGGGCAAAACACCTACAATGAGCAGTTCTTC
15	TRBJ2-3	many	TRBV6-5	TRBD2	CASSPRGSGTDTQYF	TGTGCCAGCAGTCCCCGGGGTAGCGGGACAGATACGCAGTATTTT
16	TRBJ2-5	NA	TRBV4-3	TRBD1	CASSQGFTGGGETQYF	TGCGCCAGCAGCCAGGGGTTCACAGGGGGCGGGGAGACCCAGTACTTC
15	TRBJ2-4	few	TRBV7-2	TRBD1	CASSFKQGAENIQYF	TGTGCCAGCAGCTTCAAACAGGGGGCCGAGAACATTCAGTACTTC
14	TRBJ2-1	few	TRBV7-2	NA	CASGKRGGHNEQFF	TGTGCCAGCGGAAAAAGGGGGGGGCACAATGAGCAGTTCTTC
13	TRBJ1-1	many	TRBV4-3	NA	CASSRGGNTEAFF	TGCGCCAGCAGCAGAGGGGGGAACACTGAAGCTTTCTTT
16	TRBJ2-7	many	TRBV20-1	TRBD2	CSARLAGGAGTYEQYF	TGCAGTGCCCGACTAGCGGGAGGCGCGGGCACCTACGAGCAGTACTTC
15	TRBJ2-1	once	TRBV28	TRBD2	CASSFSLAGVNEQFF	TGTGCCAGCAGTTTTAGTCTAGCGGGAGTGAATGAGCAGTTCTTC
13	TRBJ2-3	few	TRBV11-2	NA	CASSLAGPDTQYF	TGTGCCAGCAGCTTAGCGGGCCCAGATACGCAGTATTTT
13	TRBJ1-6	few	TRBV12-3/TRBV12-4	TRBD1	CASSLQGDSPLHF	TGTGCCAGCAGCCTACAGGGGGACTCACCCCTCCACTTT
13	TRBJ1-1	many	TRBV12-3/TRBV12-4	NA	CASSFKGYTEAFF	TGTGCCAGCAGTTTCAAGGGGTACACTGAAGCTTTCTTT
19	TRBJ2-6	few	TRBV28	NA	CASSFLVGGLHSGANVLTF	TGTGCCAGCAGTTTTTTGGTCGGGGGTCTTCACTCTGGGGCCAACGTCCTGACTTTC
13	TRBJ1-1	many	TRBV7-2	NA	CASSFLRNTEAFF	TGTGCCAGCAGCTTCCTGAGGAACACTGAAGCTTTCTTT
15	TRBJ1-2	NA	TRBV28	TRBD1	CASLRVGRGFYGYTF	TGTGCCAGCCTTAGGGTTGGCAGGGGGTTTTATGGCTACACCTTC
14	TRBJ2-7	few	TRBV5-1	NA	CASSRGRQTYEQYF	TGCGCCAGCAGCAGGGGACGGCAGACCTACGAGCAGTACTTC